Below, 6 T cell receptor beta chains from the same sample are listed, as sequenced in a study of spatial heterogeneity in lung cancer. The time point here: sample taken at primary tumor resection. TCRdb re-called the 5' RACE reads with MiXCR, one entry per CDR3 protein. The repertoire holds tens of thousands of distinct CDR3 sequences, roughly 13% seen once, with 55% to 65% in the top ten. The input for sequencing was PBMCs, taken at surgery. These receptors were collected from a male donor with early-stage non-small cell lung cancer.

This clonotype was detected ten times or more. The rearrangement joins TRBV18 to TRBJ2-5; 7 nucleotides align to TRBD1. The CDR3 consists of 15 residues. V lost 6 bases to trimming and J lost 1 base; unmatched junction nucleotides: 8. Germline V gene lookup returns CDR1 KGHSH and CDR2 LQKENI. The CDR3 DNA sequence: TGTGCCAGCTCTCAAAACAGGGACAGCCAAGAGACCCAGTACTTC. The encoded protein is CASSQNRDSQETQYF.

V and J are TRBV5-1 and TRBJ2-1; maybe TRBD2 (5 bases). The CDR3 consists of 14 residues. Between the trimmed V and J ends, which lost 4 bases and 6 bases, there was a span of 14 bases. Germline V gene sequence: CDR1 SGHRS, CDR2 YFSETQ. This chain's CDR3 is CASSVAGLPNEQFF. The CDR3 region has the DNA TGCGCCAGCAGCGTCGCGGGTCTTCCCAATGAGCAGTTCTTC.

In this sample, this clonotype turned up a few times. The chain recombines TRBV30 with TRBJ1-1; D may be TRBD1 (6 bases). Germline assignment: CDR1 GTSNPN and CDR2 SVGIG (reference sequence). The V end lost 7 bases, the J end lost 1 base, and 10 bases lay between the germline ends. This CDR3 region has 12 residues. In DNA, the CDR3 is TGTGCCTACAGACAGGAGAACACTGAAGCTTTCTTT. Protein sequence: CAYRQENTEAFF.

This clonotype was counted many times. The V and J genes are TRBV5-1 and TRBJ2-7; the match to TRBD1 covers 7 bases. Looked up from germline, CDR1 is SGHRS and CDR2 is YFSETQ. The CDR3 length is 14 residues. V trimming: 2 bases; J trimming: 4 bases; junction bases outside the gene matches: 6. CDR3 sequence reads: CASSFAGGRYEQYF. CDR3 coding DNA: TGCGCCAGCAGCTTCGCAGGGGGTAGGTACGAGCAGTACTTC. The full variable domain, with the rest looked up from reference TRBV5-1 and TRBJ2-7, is KAGVTQTPRYLIKTRGQQVTLSCSPISGHRSVSWYQQTPGQGLQFLFEYFSETQRNKGNFPGRFSGRQFSNSRSEMNVSTLELGDSALYLCASSFAGGRYEQYFGPGTRLTVT.

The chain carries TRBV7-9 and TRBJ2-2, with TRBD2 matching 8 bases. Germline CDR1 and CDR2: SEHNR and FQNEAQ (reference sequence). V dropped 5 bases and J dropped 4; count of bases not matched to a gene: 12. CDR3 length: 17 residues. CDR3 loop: CASSPAAGVTFTGELFF. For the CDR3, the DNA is TGTGCCAGCAGCCCTGCAGCGGGAGTCACCTTCACCGGGGAGCTGTTTTTT.

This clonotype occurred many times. CDR3: CASREGLILAALYNEQFF. The CDR3 DNA sequence: TGTGCCAGCAGAGAAGGTTTGATTCTAGCGGCCCTCTACAATGAGCAGTTCTTC. This chain uses TRBV28 with TRBJ2-1; 7 positions match TRBD2. Germline V gives CDR1 MDHEN, CDR2 SYDVKM. V shed 6 bases and J 3 bases; nucleotides not matched to a gene: 17. This CDR3 is built from 18 residues.